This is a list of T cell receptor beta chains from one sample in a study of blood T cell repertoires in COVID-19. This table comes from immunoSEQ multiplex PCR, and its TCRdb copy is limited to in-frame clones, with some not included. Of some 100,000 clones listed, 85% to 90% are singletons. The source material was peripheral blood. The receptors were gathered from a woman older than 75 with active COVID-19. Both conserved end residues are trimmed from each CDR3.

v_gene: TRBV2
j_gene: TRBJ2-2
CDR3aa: ASRGGISLGTGELF

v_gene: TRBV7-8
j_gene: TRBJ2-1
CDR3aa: ASSLAIAGPGGQF

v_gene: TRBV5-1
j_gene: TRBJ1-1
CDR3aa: ASSRGDTSNTEAF

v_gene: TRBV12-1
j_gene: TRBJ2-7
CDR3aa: ASRQLGTGRSYEQY

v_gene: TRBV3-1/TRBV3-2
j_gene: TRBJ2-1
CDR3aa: ASSPGLAGYNEQF

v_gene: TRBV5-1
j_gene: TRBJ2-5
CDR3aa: ASSLEGAGVRETQY

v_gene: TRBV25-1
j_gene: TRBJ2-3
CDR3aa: ASSEWGSGPEDTQY

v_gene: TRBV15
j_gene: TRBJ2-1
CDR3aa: ATSRVLAGAGRNEQF

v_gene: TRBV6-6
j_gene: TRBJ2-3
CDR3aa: ASSQGDTDTQY

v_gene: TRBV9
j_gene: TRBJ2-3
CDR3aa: ASSVAVTGGSDTQY

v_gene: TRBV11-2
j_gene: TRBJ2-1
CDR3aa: ASSYAEAGQQF

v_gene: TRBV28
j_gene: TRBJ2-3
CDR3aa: ASSTGGRQDTQY

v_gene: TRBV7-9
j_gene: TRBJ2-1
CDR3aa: ASSLTGLAGVGVYNEQF

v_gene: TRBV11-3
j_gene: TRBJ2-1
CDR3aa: ASTSRTSGNSYNEQF

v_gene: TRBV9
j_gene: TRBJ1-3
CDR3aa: ASSLPRTGANTIY

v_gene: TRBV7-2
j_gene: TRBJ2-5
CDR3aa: ASSLVSGRLETQY

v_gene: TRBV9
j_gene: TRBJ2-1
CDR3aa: ASSVGQGAGNEQF

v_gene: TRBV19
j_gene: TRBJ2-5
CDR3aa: ASSILAGNQETQY

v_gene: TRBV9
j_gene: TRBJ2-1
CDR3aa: ASSVGASGRNEQF

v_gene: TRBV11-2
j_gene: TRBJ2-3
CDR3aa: ASSLDLLDTQY

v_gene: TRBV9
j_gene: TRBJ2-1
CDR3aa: ASSVALLTSLGSYNEQF

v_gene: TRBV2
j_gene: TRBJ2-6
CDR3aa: ASSVGLAGAGANVLT

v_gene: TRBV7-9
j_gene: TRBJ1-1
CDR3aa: ASSLARASEAF

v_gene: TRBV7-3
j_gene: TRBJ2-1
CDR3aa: ASSSGLDNEQF

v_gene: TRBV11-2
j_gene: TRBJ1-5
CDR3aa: ASSLGPNQPQH

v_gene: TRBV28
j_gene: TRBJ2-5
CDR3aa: ASSFGLGVQETQY

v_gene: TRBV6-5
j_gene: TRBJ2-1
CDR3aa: ASSYSNPNNEQF

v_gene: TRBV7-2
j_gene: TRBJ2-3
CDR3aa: ASSPPGGAGDTQY

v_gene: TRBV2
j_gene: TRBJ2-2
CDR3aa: ASRSTRPTNTGELF

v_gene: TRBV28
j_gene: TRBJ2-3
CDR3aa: ASSPRTSGSTDTQY

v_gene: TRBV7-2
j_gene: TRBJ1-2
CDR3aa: ASRDGQGNYGYT

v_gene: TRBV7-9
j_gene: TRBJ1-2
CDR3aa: ASSLGQGEGGYT

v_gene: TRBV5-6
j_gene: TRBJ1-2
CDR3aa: ASSPRGLQSIYGYT

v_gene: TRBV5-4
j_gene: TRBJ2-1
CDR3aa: ASSSKQGNEQF

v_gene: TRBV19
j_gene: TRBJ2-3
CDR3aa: ASSPRSGRSPDTQY

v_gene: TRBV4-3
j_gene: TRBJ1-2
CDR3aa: ASSQERGLDYGYT

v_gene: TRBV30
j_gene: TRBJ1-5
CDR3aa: AWSGGGTAHQPQH

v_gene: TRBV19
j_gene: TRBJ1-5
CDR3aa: ASSEGQLSNQPQH

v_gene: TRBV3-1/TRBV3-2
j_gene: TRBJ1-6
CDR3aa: ASSQGSPYNSPLH

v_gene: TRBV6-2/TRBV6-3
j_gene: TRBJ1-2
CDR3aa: ASSEQENYGYT

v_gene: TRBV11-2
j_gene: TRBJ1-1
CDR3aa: ASSANRNTEAF

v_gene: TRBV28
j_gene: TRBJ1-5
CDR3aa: ASTRDSNQPQH

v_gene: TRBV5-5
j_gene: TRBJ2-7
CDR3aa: ASSPPGTTYEQY

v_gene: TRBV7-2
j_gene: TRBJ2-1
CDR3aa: ASSLEGESHNEQF

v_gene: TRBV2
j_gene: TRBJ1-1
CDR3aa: ASTPSGESDTEAF

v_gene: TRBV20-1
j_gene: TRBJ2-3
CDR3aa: SAPAGNTQY

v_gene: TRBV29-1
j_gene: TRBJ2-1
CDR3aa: SVESGSGSYNEQF

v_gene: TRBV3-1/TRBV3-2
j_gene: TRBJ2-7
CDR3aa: ASSQDLGGRDYEQY

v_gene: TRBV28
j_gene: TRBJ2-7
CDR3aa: ASSETSGNPSEQY

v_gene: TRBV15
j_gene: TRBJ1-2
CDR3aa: ATSLGGRSNYGYT

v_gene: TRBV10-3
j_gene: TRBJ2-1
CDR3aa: AISDRVIYEQF

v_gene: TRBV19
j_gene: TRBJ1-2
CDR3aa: ASSPTGRFYGYT

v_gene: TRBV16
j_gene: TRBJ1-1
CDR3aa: ASSPRGKTEAF